This T cell receptor (beta chain) was observed in a study of esophageal squamous cell carcinoma under preoperative chemotherapy. Findings and caveats of the study: After treatment, tumor-infiltrating lymphocytes apparently came partly from blood T cells.

A word on this clonotype: Its antigen is undetermined. This may be a read error: a much more frequent sequence differs by one nucleotide.

TCRdb reprocessed the PCR reads with MiXCR, giving one entry per CDR3 protein. This repertoire shows 34,000 or so distinct CDR3 sequences, around 50% found once; its top ten account for 20% to 25%. The CDR3 covers 16 residues. V lost 6 bases and J lost 10; bases outside the gene matches: 14. CDR1 and CDR2 (germline): LNHNV, YYDKDF (reference sequence). Time point meaning: after preoperative PTX-NDP chemotherapy. Specimen collection occurred from a patient given preoperative chemotherapy. This TCR was sampled from a human donor with esophageal squamous cell carcinoma. The donor label of this sample is uncertain. The rearrangement uses TRBV15 and TRBJ2-1; 11 nucleotides agree with TRBD1. The CDR3: CATSKWTGGLTYEQFF. CDR3 coding DNA: TGTGCCACCAGTAAATGGACAGGGGGCTTAACCTACGAGCAGTTCTTC.